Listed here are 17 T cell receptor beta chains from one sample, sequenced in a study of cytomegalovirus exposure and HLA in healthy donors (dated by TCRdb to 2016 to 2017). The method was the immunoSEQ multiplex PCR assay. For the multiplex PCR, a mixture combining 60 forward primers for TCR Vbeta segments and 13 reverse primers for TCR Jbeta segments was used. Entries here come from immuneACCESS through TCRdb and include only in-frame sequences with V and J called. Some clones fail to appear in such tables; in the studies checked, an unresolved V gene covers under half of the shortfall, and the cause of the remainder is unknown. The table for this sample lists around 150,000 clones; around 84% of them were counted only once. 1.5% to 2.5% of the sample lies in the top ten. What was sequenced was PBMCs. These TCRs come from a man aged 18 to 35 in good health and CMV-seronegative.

The CDR3 loop is CASSLQGADGYTF. In nucleotides, the CDR3 is TGTGCCAGCAGCTTGCAGGGGGCGGACGGCTACACCTTC. The chain has TRBV5-6 and TRBJ1-2; 8 bases agree with TRBD1. V lost 1 base and J lost 8; bases outside the gene matches: 4. This CDR3 spans 13 amino acids. Germline CDR1 and CDR2: SGHDT and YYEEEE.

The CDR3 bases are TGCGCCAGCAGCCCCAAAGACAGGGAGGATGCAGATACGCAGTATTTT. It translates to CASSPKDREDADTQYF. The genes are TRBV5-1 and TRBJ2-3, with D tentatively TRBD1 (7 bases). Trimming left V 4 bases short and J 4 bases short, with 19 bases between. Germline CDR1 is SGHRS and CDR2 is YFSETQ. This CDR3 region has 16 residues. Full variable domain (rest looked up from reference TRBV5-1 and TRBJ2-3): KAGVTQTPRYLIKTRGQQVTLSCSPISGHRSVSWYQQTPGQGLQFLFEYFSETQRNKGNFPGRFSGRQFSNSRSEMNVSTLELGDSALYLCASSPKDREDADTQYFGPGTRLTVL.

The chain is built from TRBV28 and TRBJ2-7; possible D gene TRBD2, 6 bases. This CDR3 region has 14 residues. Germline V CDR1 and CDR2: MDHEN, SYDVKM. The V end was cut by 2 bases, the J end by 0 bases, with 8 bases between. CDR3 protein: CASSLRRDSYEQYF. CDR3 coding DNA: TGTGCCAGCAGTTTAAGGCGGGACTCCTACGAGCAGTACTTC.

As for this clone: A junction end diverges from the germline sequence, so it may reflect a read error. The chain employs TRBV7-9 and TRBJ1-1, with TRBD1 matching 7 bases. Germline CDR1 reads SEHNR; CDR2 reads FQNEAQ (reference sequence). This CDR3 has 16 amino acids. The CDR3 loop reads CSSSFPTGEWSTEAFF. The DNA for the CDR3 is TGTTCCAGCAGCTTTCCAACAGGGGAGTGGAGCACTGAAGCTTTCTTT.

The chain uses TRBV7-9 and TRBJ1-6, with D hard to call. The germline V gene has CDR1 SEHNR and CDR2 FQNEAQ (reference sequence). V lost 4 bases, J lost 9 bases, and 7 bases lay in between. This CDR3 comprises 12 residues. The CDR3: CASSSGGSPLHF. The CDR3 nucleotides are TGTGCCAGCAGCTCCGGAGGTTCACCCCTCCACTTT.

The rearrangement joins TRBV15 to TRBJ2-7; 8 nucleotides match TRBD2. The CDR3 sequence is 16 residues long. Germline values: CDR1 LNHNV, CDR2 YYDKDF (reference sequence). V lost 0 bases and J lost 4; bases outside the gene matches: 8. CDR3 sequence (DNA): TGTGCCACCAGCAGAGAACCCGTGGGCGGGGGGTACGAGCAGTACTTC. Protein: CATSREPVGGGYEQYF.

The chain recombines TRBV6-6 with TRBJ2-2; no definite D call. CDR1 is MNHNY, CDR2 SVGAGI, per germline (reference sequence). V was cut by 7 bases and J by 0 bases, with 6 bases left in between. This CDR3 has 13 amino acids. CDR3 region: CASIAPNTGELFF. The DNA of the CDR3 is TGTGCCAGCATAGCACCGAACACCGGGGAGCTGTTTTTT.

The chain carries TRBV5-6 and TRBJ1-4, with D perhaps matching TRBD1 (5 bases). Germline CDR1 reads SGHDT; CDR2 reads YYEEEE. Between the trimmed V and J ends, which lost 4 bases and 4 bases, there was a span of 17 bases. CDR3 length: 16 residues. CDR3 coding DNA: TGTGCCAGCAGCCTGGGCCCGCAGGGCCATAATGAAAAACTGTTTTTT. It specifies CASSLGPQGHNEKLFF.

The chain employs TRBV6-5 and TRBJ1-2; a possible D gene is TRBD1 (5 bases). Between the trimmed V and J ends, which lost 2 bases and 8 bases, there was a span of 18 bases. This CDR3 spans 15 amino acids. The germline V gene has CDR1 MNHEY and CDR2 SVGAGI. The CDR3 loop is CASSYGASYKDGYTF. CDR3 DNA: TGTGCCAGCAGTTACGGGGCCTCTTACAAGGACGGCTACACCTTC.

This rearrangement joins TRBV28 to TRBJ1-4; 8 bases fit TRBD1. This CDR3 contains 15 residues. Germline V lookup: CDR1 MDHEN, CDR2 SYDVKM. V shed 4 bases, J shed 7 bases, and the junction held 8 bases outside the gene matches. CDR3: CASSSRQGFTEKLFF. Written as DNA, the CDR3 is TGTGCCAGCAGTTCTCGACAGGGGTTCACTGAAAAACTGTTTTTT.

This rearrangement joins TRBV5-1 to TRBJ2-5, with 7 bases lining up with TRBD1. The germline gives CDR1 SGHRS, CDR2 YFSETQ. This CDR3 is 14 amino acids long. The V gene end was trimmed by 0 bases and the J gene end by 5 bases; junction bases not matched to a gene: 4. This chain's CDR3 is CASSLVGGGETQYF. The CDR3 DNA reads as TGCGCCAGCAGCTTGGTAGGGGGCGGGGAGACCCAGTACTTC.

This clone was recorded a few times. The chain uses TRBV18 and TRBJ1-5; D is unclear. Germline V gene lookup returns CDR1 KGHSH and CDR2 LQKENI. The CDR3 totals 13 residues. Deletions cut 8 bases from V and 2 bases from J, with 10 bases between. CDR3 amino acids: CASRGGRNQPQHF. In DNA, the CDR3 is TGTGCCAGCCGGGGTGGTCGCAATCAGCCCCAGCATTTT.

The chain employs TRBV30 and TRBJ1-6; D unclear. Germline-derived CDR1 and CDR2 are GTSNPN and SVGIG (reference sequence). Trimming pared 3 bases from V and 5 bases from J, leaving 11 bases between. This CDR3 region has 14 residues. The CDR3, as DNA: TGTGCCTGGAGCCGTCGGGGAGATAATTCACCCCTCCACTTT. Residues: CAWSRRGDNSPLHF.

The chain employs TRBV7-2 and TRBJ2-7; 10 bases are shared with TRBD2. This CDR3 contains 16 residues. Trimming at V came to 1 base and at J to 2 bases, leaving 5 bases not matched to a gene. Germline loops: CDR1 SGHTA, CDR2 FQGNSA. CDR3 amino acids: CASSLGGTSDPYEQYF. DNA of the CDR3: TGTGCCAGCAGCTTAGGGGGGACTAGCGACCCCTACGAGCAGTACTTC. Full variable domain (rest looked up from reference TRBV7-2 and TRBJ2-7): GAGVSQSPSNKVTEKGKDVELRCDPISGHTALYWYRQSLGQGLEFLIYFQGNSAPDKSGLPSDRFSAERTGGSVSTLTIQRTQQEDSAVYLCASSLGGTSDPYEQYFGPGTRLTVT.

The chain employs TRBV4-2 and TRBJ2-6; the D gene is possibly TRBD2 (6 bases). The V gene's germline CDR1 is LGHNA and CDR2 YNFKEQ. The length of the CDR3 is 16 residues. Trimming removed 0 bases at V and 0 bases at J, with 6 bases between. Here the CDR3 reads CASSQEAGSGANVLTF. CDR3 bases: TGTGCCAGCAGCCAAGAAGCGGGCTCTGGGGCCAACGTCCTGACTTTC.

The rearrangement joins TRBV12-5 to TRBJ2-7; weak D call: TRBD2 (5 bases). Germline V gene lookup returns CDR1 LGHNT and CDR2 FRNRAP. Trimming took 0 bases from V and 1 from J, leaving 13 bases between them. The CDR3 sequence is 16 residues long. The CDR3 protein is CASGLVLGPGSYEQYF. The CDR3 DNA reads TGTGCTAGTGGTTTGGTACTCGGGCCGGGGTCCTACGAGCAGTACTTC.

The CDR3 bases are TGCGCCAGCAGCTTGGCCTTCGGGACATCTAGCACAGATACGCAGTATTTT. Amino acid sequence: CASSLAFGTSSTDTQYF. The genes are TRBV5-1 and TRBJ2-3; D possibly corresponds to TRBD1 (6 bases). The V gene's germline CDR1 is SGHRS and CDR2 YFSETQ. The CDR3 runs to 17 residues. Trimming shortened V by 0 bases and J by 0 bases, and 14 bases separated the two germline ends.